A single sample gave rise to the 14 T cell receptor beta chains below, sequenced in a study of T cell responses to AZD1222 COVID-19 vaccine. TCRdb keeps only in-frame clones here, not all; method: immunoSEQ multiplex PCR. The sample lists around 120,000 clones, 88% occurring once. The sequencing here drew on peripheral blood, taken 28 days after the second AZD1222 dose. The source is an adult who received the AZD1222 COVID-19 vaccine.

This chain uses TRBV7-2 with TRBJ2-7; TRBD1 matches at 8 bases. With 5 bases clipped from V and 2 bases from J, the junction kept 5 bases outside the gene matches. The CDR3 is 14 residues long. The germline CDR1 and CDR2 sequences are SGHTA and FQGNSA. The CDR3, as DNA: TGTGCCAGCAGCACCGACAGGGGCGCCTACGAGCAGTACTTC. This translates into CASSTDRGAYEQYF.

This clone was seen a single time. The CDR3 loop reads CASSPDLNTEAFF. CDR3 sequence (DNA): TGTGCCAGCTCACCGGACTTGAACACTGAAGCTTTCTTT. The chain is built from TRBV18 and TRBJ1-1; no reliable D call. Trimming stripped 3 bases from V and 0 bases from J, with 5 bases between. The CDR3 has 13 residues. The germline gives CDR1 KGHSH, CDR2 LQKENI.

The chain couples TRBV28 to TRBJ1-6, with 8 bases that match TRBD1. CDR3 size: 14 residues. V lost 5 bases, J lost 13 bases, and 10 bases stayed unmatched. Germline CDR1 is MDHEN and CDR2 is SYDVKM. The CDR3 sequence: CASSPPDRVRPLHF. The CDR3 DNA reads as TGTGCCAGCAGTCCCCCGGACAGGGTTAGGCCCCTCCACTTT.

The rearrangement links TRBV4-3 to TRBJ2-7; 12 bases line up with TRBD2. Germline values: CDR1 LGHNA, CDR2 YSLEER. Losses at the gene ends were 5 bases for V and 0 bases for J; bases not matched to a gene: 5. The CDR3 length is 16 residues. DNA for the CDR3: TGCGCCAGCAGCTACCGGACTAGCGGGATCTCCTACGAGCAGTACTTC. Translation gives CASSYRTSGISYEQYF.

The chain links TRBV13 to TRBJ1-2; a possible D gene is TRBD1 (5 bases). This CDR3 has 18 amino acids. Trimming stripped 3 bases from V and 3 bases from J, with 23 bases between. CDR1 PRHDT and CDR2 FYEKMQ come from the germline V gene (reference sequence). This CDR3 reads CASSFPTADTEGHYGYTF. For the CDR3, the DNA is TGTGCCAGCAGCTTCCCTACCGCGGACACAGAGGGGCACTATGGCTACACCTTC.

J is TRBJ2-2 and V is TRBV6-5; no reliable D call. The V and J ends lost 5 bases and 5 bases respectively, with 9 bases between them. Per germline, CDR1 MNHEY and CDR2 SVGAGI. CDR3 length equals 13 residues. CDR3 in amino acids: CASSLGPTGELFF. In DNA, the CDR3 is TGTGCCAGCAGTCTAGGGCCGACCGGGGAGCTGTTTTTT.

The chain is built from TRBV27 and TRBJ2-7; TRBD1 agrees at 8 bases. V lost 6 bases to trimming and J lost 0 bases; unmatched junction nucleotides: 4. Germline CDR1 reads MNHEY; CDR2 reads SMNVEV (reference sequence). CDR3 size: 14 residues. The CDR3 here is CASRRGQVSYEQYF. The CDR3, as DNA: TGTGCCAGCAGGCGGGGACAGGTCTCCTACGAGCAGTACTTC.

The J gene is TRBJ1-2, the V gene TRBV10-3, with D unresolved. The CDR3 runs 18 residues. From germline, CDR1 is ENHRY and CDR2 SYGVKD. V was trimmed by 5 bases and J by 0 bases, leaving 22 bases between them. The CDR3 protein is CAISHPRAALNTNYGYTF. In nucleotides, the CDR3 is TGTGCCATCAGTCACCCCCGGGCGGCGCTTAATACTAACTATGGCTACACCTTC.

The gene calls are TRBV7-2 and TRBJ2-5; the match to TRBD2 covers 9 bases. Germline V lookup: CDR1 SGHTA, CDR2 FQGNSA. After removal of 7 bases from V and 2 bases from J, the junction contained 8 bases not matched to a gene. The CDR3 contains 15 residues. CDR3 nucleotides: TGTGCCAGCACCGTCGGACTAGCGCATCAAGAGACCCAGTACTTC. This gives the protein CASTVGLAHQETQYF.

This clone was seen a single time. V is TRBV30 and J is TRBJ2-5, with D maybe TRBD1 (5 bases). CDR3 size: 15 residues. CDR1 and CDR2 from the germline V gene are GTSNPN and SVGIG (reference sequence). The ends were cut back, 0 bases at V and 5 bases at J, with 16 bases in the middle. CDR3 sequence: CAWSVTTASGETQYF. In DNA, the CDR3 is TGTGCCTGGAGTGTAACGACGGCCTCAGGGGAGACCCAGTACTTC.

The rearrangement joins TRBV5-4 to TRBJ1-4, with D possibly TRBD1 on 5 matching bases. CDR3 length: 16 residues. Germline loops: CDR1 SGHNT, CDR2 YYREEE (reference sequence). Trimming stripped 2 bases from V and 1 base from J, with 12 bases between. The CDR3 sequence: CASSFWGTGTNEKLFF. The CDR3 DNA is TGTGCCAGCAGCTTTTGGGGGACCGGAACTAATGAAAAACTGTTTTTT.

The chain employs TRBV28 and TRBJ2-7; D unresolved. The germline V gene encodes CDR1 MDHEN and CDR2 SYDVKM. This CDR3 has 13 amino acids. V lost 1 base, J lost 4 bases, and 8 bases lay in between. The CDR3 nucleotides are TGTGCCAGCAGTTTATATCAGAGTTACGAGCAGTACTTC. Translating it yields CASSLYQSYEQYF.

The chain is built from TRBV12-5 and TRBJ2-7; D is unclear. This CDR3 region has 11 residues. Per germline, CDR1 LGHNT and CDR2 FRNRAP. V was cut by 5 bases and J by 6 bases, with 8 bases left in between. The CDR3 DNA reads as TGTGCTAGTGGTGCAGGAGCCGAGCAGTACTTC. It yields the protein CASGAGAEQYF. Full variable domain (missing parts from reference TRBV12-5 and TRBJ2-7): DARVTQTPRHKVTEMGQEVTMRCQPILGHNTVFWYRQTMMQGLELLAYFRNRAPLDDSGMPKDRFSAEMPDATLATLKIQPSEPRDSAVYFCASGAGAEQYFGPGTRLTVT.

This chain uses TRBV7-3 with TRBJ2-7; D is possibly TRBD2 (5 bases). The CDR3 covers 13 residues. Germline lookup yields CDR1 SGHTA and CDR2 FQGTGA. V lost 7 bases to trimming and J lost 7 bases, with 17 bases between them. The chain's CDR3 is CASTRAEAKEQYF. CDR3 sequence (DNA): TGTGCCAGCACGCGGGCAGAAGCGAAGGAGCAGTACTTC.